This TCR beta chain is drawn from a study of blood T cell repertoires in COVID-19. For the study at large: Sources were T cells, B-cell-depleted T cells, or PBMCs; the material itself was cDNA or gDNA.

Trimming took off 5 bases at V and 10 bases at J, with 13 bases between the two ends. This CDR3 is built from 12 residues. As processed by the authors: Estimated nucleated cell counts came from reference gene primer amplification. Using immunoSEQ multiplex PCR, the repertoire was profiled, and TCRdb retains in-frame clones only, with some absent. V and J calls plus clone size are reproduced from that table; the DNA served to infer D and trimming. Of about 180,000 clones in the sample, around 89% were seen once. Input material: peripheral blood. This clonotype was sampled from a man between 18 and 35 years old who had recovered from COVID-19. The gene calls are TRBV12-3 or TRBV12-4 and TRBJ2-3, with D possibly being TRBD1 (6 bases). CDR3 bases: TGTGCCAGCAGTCCTCGGACAGTACCGCAGTATTTT. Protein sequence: CASSPRTVPQYF.